This TCR beta chain was documented in a study of blood T cell repertoires in COVID-19. Study summary: COVID-19 samples, acute and convalescent, were from the United States, Italy and Spain. From T cells, B-cell-depleted T cells, or PBMCs came the material, which was cDNA or gDNA.

Produced via immunoSEQ multiplex PCR; TCRdb's table is partial and in-frame only. This sample yields around 200,000 clones, of which roughly 84% are seen a single time; around 6.3% belongs to the top ten. CDR3 length: 14 amino acids. The V end was cut by 5 bases, the J end by 2 bases, with 12 bases between. The germline gives CDR1 MNHEY, CDR2 SVGAGI. This chain uses TRBV6-5 with TRBJ2-5, with D perhaps matching TRBD1 (6 bases). Material for sequencing was peripheral blood. This receptor was obtained from a middle-aged woman with COVID-19, enrolled during active disease. The DNA for the CDR3 is TGTGCCAGCAGTCGACGACAGGCGCAAGAGACCCAGTACTTC. Its translation: CASSRRQAQETQYF.